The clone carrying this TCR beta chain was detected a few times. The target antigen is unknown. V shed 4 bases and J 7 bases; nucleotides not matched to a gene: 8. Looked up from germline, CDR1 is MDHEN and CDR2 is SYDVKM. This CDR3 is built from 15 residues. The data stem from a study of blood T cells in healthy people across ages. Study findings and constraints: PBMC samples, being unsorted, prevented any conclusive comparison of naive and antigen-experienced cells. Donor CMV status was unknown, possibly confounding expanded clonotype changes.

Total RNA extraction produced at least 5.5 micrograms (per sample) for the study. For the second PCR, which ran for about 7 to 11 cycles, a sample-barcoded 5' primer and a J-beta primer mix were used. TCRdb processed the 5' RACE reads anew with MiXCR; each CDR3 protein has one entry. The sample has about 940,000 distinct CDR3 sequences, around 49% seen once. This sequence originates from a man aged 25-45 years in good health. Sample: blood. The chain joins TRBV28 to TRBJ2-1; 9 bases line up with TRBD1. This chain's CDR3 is CASSSPGQGWNEQFF. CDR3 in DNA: TGTGCCAGCAGTTCCCCGGGACAGGGATGGAATGAGCAGTTCTTC.